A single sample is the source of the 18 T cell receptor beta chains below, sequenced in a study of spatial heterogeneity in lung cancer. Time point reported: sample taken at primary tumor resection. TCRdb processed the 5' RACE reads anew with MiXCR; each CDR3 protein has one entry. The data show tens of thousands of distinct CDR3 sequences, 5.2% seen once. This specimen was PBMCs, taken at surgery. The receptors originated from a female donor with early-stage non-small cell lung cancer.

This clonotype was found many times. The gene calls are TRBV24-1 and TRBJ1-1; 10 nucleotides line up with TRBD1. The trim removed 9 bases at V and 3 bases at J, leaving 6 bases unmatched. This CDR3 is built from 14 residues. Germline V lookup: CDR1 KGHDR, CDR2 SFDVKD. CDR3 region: CATHGDRGHTEAFF. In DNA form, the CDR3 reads TGTGCCACCCACGGCGACAGGGGGCACACTGAAGCTTTCTTT.

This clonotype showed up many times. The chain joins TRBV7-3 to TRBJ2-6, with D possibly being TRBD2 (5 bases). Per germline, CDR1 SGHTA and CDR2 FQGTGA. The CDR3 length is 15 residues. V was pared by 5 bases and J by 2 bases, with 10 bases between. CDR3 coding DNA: TGTGCCAGCAGCATAGGGAGTGCTGGGGCCAACGTCCTGACTTTC. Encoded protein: CASSIGSAGANVLTF.

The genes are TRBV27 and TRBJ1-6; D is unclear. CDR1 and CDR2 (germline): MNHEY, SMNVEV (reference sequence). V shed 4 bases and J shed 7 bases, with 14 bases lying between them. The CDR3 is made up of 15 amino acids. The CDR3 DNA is TGTGCCAGCAGTTCCGCCTGGGTCGCGAATTCACCCCTCCACTTT. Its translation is CASSSAWVANSPLHF.

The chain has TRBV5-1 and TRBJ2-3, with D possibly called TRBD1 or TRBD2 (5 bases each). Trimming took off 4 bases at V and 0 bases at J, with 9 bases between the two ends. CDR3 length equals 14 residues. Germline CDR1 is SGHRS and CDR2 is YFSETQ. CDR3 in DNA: TGCGCCAGCAGCCCCGGGGCGAGCACAGATACGCAGTATTTT. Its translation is CASSPGASTDTQYF.

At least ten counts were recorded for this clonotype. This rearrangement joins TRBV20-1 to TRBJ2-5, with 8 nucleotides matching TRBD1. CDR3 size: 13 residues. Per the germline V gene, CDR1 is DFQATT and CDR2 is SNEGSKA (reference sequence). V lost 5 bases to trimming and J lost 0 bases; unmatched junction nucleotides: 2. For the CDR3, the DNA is TGCAGTGCTGGGGGACAGGACCAAGAGACCCAGTACTTC. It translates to CSAGGQDQETQYF.

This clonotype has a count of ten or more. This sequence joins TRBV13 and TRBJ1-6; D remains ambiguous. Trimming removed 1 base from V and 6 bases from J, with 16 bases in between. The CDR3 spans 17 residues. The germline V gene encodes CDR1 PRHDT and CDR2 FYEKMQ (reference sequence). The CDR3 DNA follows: TGTGCCAGCAGCTTAGAGGCCCGGGTGGCAGCTAATTCACCCCTCCACTTT. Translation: CASSLEARVAANSPLHF.

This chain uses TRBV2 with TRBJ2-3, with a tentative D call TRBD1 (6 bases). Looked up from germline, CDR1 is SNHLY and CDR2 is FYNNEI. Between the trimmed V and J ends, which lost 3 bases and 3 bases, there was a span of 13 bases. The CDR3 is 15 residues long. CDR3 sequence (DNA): TGTGCCAGCAGTGATCAAGGACAGAGTACAGATACGCAGTATTTT. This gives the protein CASSDQGQSTDTQYF.

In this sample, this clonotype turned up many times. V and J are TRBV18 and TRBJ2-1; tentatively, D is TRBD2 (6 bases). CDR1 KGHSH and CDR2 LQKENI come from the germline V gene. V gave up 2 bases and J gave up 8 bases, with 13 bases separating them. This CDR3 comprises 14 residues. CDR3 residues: CASSPGGGIDEQFF. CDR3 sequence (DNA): TGTGCCAGCTCACCAGGCGGAGGGATAGATGAGCAGTTCTTC.

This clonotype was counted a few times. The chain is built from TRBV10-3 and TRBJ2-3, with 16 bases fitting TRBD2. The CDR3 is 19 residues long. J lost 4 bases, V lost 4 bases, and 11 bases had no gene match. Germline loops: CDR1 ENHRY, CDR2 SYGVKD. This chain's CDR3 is CAISGAPGTSGGAADTQYF. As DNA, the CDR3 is TGTGCCATCAGTGGAGCGCCCGGGACTAGCGGGGGGGCCGCAGATACGCAGTATTTT.

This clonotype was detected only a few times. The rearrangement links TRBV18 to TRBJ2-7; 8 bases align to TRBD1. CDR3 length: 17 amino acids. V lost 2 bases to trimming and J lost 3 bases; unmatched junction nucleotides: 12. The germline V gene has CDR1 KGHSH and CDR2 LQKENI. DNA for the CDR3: TGTGCCAGCTCACCAATGCCAGGGGGCAGCGGCATCTACGAGCAGTACTTC. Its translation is CASSPMPGGSGIYEQYF.

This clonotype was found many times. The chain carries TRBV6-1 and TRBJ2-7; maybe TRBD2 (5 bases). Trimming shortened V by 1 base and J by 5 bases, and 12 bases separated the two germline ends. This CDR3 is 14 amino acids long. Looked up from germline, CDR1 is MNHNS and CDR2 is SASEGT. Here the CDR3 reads CASSEEGFGNEQYF. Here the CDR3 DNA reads TGTGCCAGCAGTGAAGAGGGTTTCGGGAACGAGCAGTACTTC.

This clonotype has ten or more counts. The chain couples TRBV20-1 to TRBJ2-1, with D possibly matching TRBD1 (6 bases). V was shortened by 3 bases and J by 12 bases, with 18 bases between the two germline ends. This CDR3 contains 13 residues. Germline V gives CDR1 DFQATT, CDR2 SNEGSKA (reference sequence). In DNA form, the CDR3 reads TGCAGTGCTAGGGGGGCAGGGCTAGGAAGGCAGTTCTTC. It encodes CSARGAGLGRQFF.

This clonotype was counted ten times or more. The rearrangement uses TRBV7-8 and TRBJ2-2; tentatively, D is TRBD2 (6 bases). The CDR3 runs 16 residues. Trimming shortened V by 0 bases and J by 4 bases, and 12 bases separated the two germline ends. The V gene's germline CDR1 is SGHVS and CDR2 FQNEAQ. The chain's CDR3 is CASSLAGQGGTGELFF. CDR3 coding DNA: TGTGCCAGCAGCTTAGCTGGCCAGGGAGGCACCGGGGAGCTGTTTTTT.

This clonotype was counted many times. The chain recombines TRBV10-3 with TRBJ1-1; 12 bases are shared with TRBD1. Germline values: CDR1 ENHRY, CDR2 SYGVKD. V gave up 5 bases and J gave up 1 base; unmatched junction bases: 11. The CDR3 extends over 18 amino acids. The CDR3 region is CAISQIPGQGATNTEAFF. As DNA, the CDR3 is TGTGCCATCAGTCAAATCCCGGGACAGGGGGCGACGAACACTGAAGCTTTCTTT.

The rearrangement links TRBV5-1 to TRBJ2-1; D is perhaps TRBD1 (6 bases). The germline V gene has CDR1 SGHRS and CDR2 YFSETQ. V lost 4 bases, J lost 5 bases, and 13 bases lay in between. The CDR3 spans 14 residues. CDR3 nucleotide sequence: TGCGCCAGCAGCATATTTCACAGGGACAATGAGCAGTTCTTC. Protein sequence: CASSIFHRDNEQFF.

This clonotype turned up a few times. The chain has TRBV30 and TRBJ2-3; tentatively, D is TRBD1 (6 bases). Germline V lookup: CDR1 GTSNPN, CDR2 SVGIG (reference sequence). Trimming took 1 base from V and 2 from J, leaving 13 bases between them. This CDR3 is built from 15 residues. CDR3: CAWSAQGGYTDTQYF. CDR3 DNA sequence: TGTGCCTGGAGTGCACAGGGCGGATACACAGATACGCAGTATTTT.

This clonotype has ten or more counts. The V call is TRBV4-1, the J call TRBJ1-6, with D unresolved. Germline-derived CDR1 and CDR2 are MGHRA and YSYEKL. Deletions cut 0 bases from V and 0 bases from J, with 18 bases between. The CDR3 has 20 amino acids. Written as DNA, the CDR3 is TGCGCCAGCAGCCAAGAATTAGGTCCAGGAGTCCTCTCCTATAATTCACCCCTCCACTTT. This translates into CASSQELGPGVLSYNSPLHF.

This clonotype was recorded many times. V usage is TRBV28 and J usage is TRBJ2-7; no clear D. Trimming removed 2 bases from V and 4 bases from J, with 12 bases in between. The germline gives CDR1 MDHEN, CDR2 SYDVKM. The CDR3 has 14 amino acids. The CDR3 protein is CASSLRLLDYEQYF. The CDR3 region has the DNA TGTGCCAGCAGTTTAAGGCTGTTGGATTACGAGCAGTACTTC.